This TCR beta chain was obtained from a study of T cell repertoires in cytomegalovirus infection. Study information: Evidence of both CMV infection and a matching HLA type came from public TCR beta signatures.

V lost 0 bases to trimming and J lost 3 bases, with 11 bases between them. Germline V lookup: CDR1 LNHNV, CDR2 YYDKDF (reference sequence). CDR3 length: 16 residues. TCRdb re-derived calls from the reads in MiXCR, one entry per CDR3 protein. The sample contains some 800,000 distinct CDR3 sequences, 30% to 35% of which appear only once. Study findings and constraints: Dominating the ex vivo response were HLA-C-restricted CMV-specific TCR beta clonotypes. Based on cumulative public TCR beta family frequency, carriers of CMV plus the relevant HLA were identified.

With regard to this clonotype: What it binds is unknown.

The sequence came from a human donor in good health (CMV status not recorded). Some clones in this sample may be carry-over from other donors' samples. The sample consisted of cultured CD8+ T cells from PBMCs, taken from culture after CMV antigen stimulation. The gene calls are TRBV15 and TRBJ2-2; D is ambiguous. This CDR3 is CATSREPISDTGELFF. The DNA of the CDR3 is TGTGCCACCAGCAGAGAACCGATTTCGGACACCGGGGAGCTGTTTTTT.